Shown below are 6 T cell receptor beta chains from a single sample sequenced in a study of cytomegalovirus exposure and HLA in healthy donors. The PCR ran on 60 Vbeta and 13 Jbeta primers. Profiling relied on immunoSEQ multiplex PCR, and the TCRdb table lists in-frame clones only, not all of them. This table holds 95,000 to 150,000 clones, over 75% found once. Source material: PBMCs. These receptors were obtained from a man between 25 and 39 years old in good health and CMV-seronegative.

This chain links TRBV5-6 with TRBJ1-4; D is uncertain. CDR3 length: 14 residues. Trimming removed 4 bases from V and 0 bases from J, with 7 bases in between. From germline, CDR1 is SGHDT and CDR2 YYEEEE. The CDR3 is CASSLRATNEKLFF. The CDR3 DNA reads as TGTGCCAGCAGCCTTCGAGCAACTAATGAAAAACTGTTTTTT.

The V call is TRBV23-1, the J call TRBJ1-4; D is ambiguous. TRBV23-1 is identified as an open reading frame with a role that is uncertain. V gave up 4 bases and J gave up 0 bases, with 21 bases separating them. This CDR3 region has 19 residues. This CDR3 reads CASSPSFGGYIATNEKLFF. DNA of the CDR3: TGCGCCAGCAGTCCCTCTTTTGGCGGGTACATCGCAACTAATGAAAAACTGTTTTTT.

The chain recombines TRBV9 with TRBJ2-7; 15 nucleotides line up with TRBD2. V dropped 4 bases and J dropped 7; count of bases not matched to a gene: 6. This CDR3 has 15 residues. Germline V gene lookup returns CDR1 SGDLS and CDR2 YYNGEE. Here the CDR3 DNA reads TGTGCCAGCAGCCCCGGGACTAGCGGGGGGCAAGAGCAGTACTTC. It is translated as CASSPGTSGGQEQYF.

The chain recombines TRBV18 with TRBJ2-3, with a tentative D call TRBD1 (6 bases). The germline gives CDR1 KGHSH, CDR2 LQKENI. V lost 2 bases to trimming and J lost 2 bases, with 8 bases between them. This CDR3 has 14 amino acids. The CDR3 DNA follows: TGTGCCAGCTCACCAGACAGGAACACAGATACGCAGTATTTT. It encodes CASSPDRNTDTQYF.

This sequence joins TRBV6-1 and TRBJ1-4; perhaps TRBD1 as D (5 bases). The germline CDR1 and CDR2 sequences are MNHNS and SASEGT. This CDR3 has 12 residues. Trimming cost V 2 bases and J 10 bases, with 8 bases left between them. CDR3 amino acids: CASSEIRGKLFF. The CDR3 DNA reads TGTGCCAGCAGTGAAATTAGGGGAAAACTGTTTTTT.

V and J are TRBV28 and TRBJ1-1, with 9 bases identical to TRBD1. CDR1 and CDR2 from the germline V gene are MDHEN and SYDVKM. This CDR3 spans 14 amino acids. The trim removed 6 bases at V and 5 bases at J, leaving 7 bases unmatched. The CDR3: CASRPTGGKTEAFF. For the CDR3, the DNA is TGTGCCAGCAGACCCACAGGGGGCAAAACTGAAGCTTTCTTT.